These T cell receptor beta chains were read from a single sample in a study of T cell responses to AZD1222 COVID-19 vaccine. Data came from immunoSEQ multiplex PCR; TCRdb stores just in-frame clones and leaves some out. The sample includes just under 75,000 clones, roughly 75% of them seen just once. The material was peripheral blood, obtained 28 days after the second AZD1222 dose. These receptors originate from an adult who received the AZD1222 COVID-19 vaccine. The CDR3 runs from the conserved cysteine through the conserved F or W. Each record gives: clone size, D gene, J gene, V gene, CDR3 protein, CDR3 DNA. D genes are given only for firm matches. Where a row states a size, it is once, few, many or the class of an expanded clone; other rows omit it.

few,NA,TRBJ2-3,TRBV7-8,CASSLGLAKDTQYF,TGTGCCAGCAGCTTAGGGCTAGCGAAAGATACGCAGTATTTT
NA,NA,TRBJ2-4,TRBV29-1,CSVFEEKDIQYF,TGCAGCGTCTTCGAGGAGAAGGACATTCAGTACTTC
NA,NA,TRBJ2-4,TRBV11-2,CASSPHKTGQGKNIQYF,TGTGCCAGCAGCCCCCACAAAACAGGGCAAGGCAAAAACATTCAGTACTTC
NA,NA,TRBJ2-3,TRBV7-3,CASSLTSLRDTQYF,TGTGCCAGCAGCTTAACGAGTTTGAGAGATACGCAGTATTTT
NA,NA,TRBJ2-2,TRBV4-2,CASSQRGPGELFF,TGTGCCAGCAGCCAAAGGGGACCCGGGGAGCTGTTTTTT
NA,TRBD2,TRBJ2-7,TRBV7-8,CASSSGTSKQYF,TGTGCCAGCAGCTCCGGGACTAGCAAGCAGTACTTC
NA,TRBD2,TRBJ2-5,TRBV5-1,CATILAGGPEETQYF,TGCGCCACCATCTTAGCGGGGGGCCCAGAAGAGACCCAGTACTTC
NA,NA,TRBJ2-2,TRBV9,CASSVNNGGPTGELFF,TGTGCCAGCAGCGTAAATAACGGGGGACCCACCGGGGAGCTGTTTTTT
NA,NA,TRBJ1-3,TRBV27,CASSQGGVTGNTIYF,TGTGCCAGCAGCCAAGGGGGGGTCACTGGAAACACCATATATTTT
NA,TRBD1,TRBJ2-2,TRBV7-3,CASSWTGTGELFF,TGTGCCAGCAGCTGGACAGGGACCGGGGAGCTGTTTTTT
NA,NA,TRBJ2-5,TRBV29-1,CSVDWEDQETQYF,TGCAGCGTTGACTGGGAGGACCAAGAGACCCAGTACTTC
once,NA,TRBJ2-2,TRBV6-5,CAVPGTPNTGELFF,TGTGCCGTCCCCGGGACACCCAACACCGGGGAGCTGTTTTTT
NA,TRBD2,TRBJ2-2,TRBV10-1,CASSESSTSGRDHGELFF,TGCGCCAGCAGTGAGTCTAGCACTAGCGGGAGGGATCACGGGGAGCTGTTTTTT
NA,NA,TRBJ2-7,TRBV3-1/TRBV3-2,CASGSNYEQYF,TGTGCCAGCGGCAGTAACTACGAGCAGTACTTC
NA,NA,TRBJ2-1,TRBV7-9,CASSTTLGGDEQFF,TGTGCCAGCAGCACTACCCTGGGCGGCGATGAGCAGTTCTTC
NA,NA,TRBJ2-1,TRBV3-1/TRBV3-2,CASSYKVVGEQFF,TGTGCCAGCAGCTACAAGGTCGTCGGCGAGCAGTTCTTC
once,TRBD1,TRBJ2-3,TRBV7-9,CASSIYTGGLYPSDTQYF,TGTGCCAGCAGCATATATACAGGGGGCCTCTACCCCAGCGATACGCAGTATTTT
NA,NA,TRBJ1-1,TRBV27,CASSRGVVTEAFF,TGTGCCAGCAGCCGGGGGGTGGTCACTGAAGCTTTCTTT
once,TRBD2,TRBJ2-7,TRBV15,CATSRDPVVGAGGNSYEQYF,TGTGCCACCAGCAGAGATCCGGTCGTAGGAGCGGGAGGGAACTCCTACGAGCAGTACTTC
NA,NA,TRBJ1-3,TRBV7-6,CASSYQGGGNTIYF,TGTGCCAGCAGCTACCAGGGAGGTGGAAACACCATATATTTT
NA,NA,TRBJ1-1,TRBV7-8,CASSLGGFGEAFF,TGTGCCAGCAGCTTAGGAGGGTTCGGTGAAGCTTTCTTT
NA,NA,TRBJ1-6,TRBV21-1,CASSTIGGVGSPLHF,TGTGCCAGCAGCACTATCGGGGGCGTCGGTTCACCCCTCCACTTT
many,NA,TRBJ2-7,TRBV5-4,CASSSGLSNGEQYF,TGTGCCAGCAGCTCGGGACTGTCTAACGGCGAGCAGTACTTC
NA,NA,TRBJ2-3,TRBV19,CASTGQRTDTQYF,TGTGCCAGTACCGGACAGAGGACAGATACGCAGTATTTT
NA,NA,TRBJ2-3,TRBV7-3,CASSSPPADTQYF,TGTGCCAGCAGCTCCCCCCCCGCAGATACGCAGTATTTT
NA,TRBD1,TRBJ1-1,TRBV2,CASRIQGAGEAFF,TGTGCCAGCAGGATACAGGGGGCGGGAGAAGCTTTCTTT
few,NA,TRBJ2-7,TRBV7-8,CASSLGPEEQYF,TGTGCCAGCAGCTTAGGGCCGGAGGAGCAGTACTTC
NA,NA,TRBJ2-3,TRBV2,CASSEVGLAADTQYF,TGTGCCAGCAGTGAAGTTGGGTTAGCGGCAGATACGCAGTATTTT
NA,TRBD2,TRBJ2-5,TRBV7-6,CASSSLGGRAFETQYF,TGTGCCAGCAGCTCCCTCGGGGGGAGGGCCTTCGAGACCCAGTACTTC
NA,TRBD2,TRBJ2-1,TRBV7-2,CASSSRLAPEDEQFF,TGTGCCAGCAGCTCCCGACTAGCCCCAGAGGATGAGCAGTTCTTC
NA,TRBD1,TRBJ2-2,TRBV5-5,CASSRGTGKDTGELFF,TGTGCCAGCAGCCGAGGGACAGGGAAGGACACCGGGGAGCTGTTTTTT
NA,NA,TRBJ1-4,TRBV6-1,CASSEFGGEKLFF,TGTGCCAGCAGTGAATTTGGTGGGGAAAAACTGTTTTTT
NA,NA,TRBJ1-1,TRBV19,CASSTPFEYTEAFF,TGTGCCAGTAGTACTCCATTTGAATACACTGAAGCTTTCTTT